The present T cell receptor (beta chain) was sequenced within a study of T cell responses to AZD1222 COVID-19 vaccine. Findings and caveats of the study: Vaccination with two AZD1222 doses was followed by a rise in Spike-specific TCR breadth and depth. Repertoire samples came only from after the peak T cell response. There were mostly white British donors and more females than males, and clonal diversity was possibly underestimated.

V was pared by 1 base and J by 3 bases, with 3 bases between. The germline V gene encodes CDR1 SGHAT and CDR2 FQNNGV. The CDR3 is 12 residues long. Concerning this clone: What it binds is not known.

TCRdb's copy holds only in-frame clones and misses some; the assay was immunoSEQ multiplex PCR. The sample has about 100,000 clones, around 87% seen once; the top ten hold 4% to 5%. The origin of this receptor is an adult in good health. The source material was peripheral blood, sampled on day 0 of MenACWY control vaccination. V usage is TRBV11-2 and J usage is TRBJ1-1; D ambiguous. The CDR3 sequence is CASSLVDTEAFF. In DNA form, the CDR3 reads TGTGCCAGCAGCTTAGTAGACACTGAAGCTTTCTTT. The complete variable domain, with remaining parts taken from reference TRBV11-2 and TRBJ1-1, reads EAGVAQSPRYKIIEKRQSVAFWCNPISGHATLYWYQQILGQGPKLLIQFQNNGVVDDSQLPKDRFSAERLKGVDSTLKIQPAKLEDSAVYLCASSLVDTEAFFGQGTRLTVV.